This T cell receptor (beta chain) was sequenced during a study of blood T cell repertoires in COVID-19. On the study more broadly: Whether acute or convalescent, the COVID-19 samples came from the United States, Italy and Spain. T cells, B-cell-depleted T cells, or PBMCs supplied cDNA or gDNA.

Original handling: Scientists estimated how many nucleated cells there were by amplifying reference gene primers. Clones were read by immunoSEQ multiplex PCR, and TCRdb kept only the in-frame ones, dropping some. V, J and clone size reflect that table, while D and trimming were determined from the DNA. The data show about 54,000 clones, 85% to 90% seen once. This sequence originates from a human donor in a cohort sampled during active COVID-19. Material: peripheral blood.

The CDR3 sequence: CASSQGGGIDYGYTF. DNA of the CDR3: TGCGCCAGCAGCCAAGGCGGGGGTATAGACTATGGCTACACCTTC. The V and J genes are TRBV4-1 and TRBJ1-2, with a tentative D call TRBD1 (5 bases). The V gene's germline CDR1 is MGHRA and CDR2 YSYEKL. V lost 1 base and J lost 3, with 12 bases in between. CDR3 length: 15 residues.